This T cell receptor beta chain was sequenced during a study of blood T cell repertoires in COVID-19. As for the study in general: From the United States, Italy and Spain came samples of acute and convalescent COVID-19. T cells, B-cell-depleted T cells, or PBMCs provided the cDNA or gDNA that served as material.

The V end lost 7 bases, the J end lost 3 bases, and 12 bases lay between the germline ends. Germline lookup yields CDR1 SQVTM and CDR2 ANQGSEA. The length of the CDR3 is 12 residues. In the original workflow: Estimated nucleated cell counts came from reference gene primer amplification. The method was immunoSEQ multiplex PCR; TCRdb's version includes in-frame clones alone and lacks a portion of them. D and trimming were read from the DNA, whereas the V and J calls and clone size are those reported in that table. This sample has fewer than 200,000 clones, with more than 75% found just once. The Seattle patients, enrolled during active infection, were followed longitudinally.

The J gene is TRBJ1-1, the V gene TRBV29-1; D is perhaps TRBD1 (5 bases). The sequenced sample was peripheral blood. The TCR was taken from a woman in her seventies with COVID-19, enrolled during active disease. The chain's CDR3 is CSGGHPDTEAFF. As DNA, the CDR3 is TGCAGCGGTGGACACCCTGACACTGAAGCTTTCTTT.